This T cell receptor (beta chain) originates from a study of blood T cell repertoires in COVID-19. Study overall: The United States, Italy and Spain were the sources of the acute and convalescent COVID-19 samples. The analysed material was cDNA or gDNA that came from T cells, B-cell-depleted T cells, or PBMCs.

TCRdb's table, derived via immunoSEQ multiplex PCR, lists solely in-frame clones and lacks some. The repertoire includes about 200,000 clones, just under 85% of them detected once, and roughly 6.9% sits in the top ten. CDR3 length: 15 residues. Germline values: CDR1 MDHEN, CDR2 SYDVKM. Deletions cut 7 bases from V and 0 bases from J, with 16 bases between. The sample taken for sequencing was peripheral blood. The source is a human donor with acute or convalescent COVID-19. The donor label of this sample is uncertain. The chain joins TRBV28 to TRBJ2-7; D possibly corresponds to TRBD2 (5 bases). CDR3 sequence: CASTAAGANSYEQYF. CDR3 DNA: TGTGCCAGCACCGCGGCGGGCGCGAACTCCTACGAGCAGTACTTC.